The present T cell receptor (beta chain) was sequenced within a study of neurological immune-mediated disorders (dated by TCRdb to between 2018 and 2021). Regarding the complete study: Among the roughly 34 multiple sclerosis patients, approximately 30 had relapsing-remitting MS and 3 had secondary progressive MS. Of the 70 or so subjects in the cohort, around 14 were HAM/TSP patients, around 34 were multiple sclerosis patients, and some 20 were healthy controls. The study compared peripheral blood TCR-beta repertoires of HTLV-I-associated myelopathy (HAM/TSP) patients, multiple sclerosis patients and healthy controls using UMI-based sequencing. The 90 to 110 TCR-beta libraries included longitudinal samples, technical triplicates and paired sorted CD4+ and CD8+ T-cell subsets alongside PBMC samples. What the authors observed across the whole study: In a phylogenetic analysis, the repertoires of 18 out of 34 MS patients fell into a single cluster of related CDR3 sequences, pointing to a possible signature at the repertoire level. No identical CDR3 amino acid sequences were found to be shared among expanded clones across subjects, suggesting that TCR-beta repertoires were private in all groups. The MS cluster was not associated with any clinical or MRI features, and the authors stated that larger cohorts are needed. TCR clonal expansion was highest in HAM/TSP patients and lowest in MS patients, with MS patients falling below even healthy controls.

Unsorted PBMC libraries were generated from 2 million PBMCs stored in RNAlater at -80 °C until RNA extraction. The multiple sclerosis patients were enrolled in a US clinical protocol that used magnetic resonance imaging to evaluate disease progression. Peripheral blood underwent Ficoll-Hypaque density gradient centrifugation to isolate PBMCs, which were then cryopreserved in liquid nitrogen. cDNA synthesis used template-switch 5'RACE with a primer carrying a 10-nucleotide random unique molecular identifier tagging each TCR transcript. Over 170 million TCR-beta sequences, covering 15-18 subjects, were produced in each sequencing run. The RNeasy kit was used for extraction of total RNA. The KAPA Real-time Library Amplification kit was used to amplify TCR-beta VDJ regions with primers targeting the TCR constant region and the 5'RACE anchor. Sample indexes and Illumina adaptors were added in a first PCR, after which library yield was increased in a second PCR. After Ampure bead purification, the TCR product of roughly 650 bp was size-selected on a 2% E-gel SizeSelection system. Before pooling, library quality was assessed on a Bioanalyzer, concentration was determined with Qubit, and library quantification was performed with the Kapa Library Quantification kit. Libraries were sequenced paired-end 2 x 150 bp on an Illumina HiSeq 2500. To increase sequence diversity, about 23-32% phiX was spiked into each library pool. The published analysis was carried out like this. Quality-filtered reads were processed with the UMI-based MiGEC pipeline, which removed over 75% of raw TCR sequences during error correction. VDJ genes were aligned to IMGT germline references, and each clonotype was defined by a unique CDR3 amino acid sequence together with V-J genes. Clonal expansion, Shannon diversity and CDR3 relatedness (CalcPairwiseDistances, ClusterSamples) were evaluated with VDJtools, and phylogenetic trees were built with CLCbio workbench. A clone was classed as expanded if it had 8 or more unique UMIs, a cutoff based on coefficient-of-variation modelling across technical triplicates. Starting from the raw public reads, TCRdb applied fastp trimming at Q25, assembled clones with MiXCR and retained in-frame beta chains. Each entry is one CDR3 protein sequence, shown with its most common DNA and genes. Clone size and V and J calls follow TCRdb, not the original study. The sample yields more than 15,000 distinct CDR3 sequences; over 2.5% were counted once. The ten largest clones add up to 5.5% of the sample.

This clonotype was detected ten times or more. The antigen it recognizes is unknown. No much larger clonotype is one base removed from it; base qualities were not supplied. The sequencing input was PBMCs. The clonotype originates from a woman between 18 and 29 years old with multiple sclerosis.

DNA sequence: TGTGCCAGCAGCGACGGGACTAGCGGGATAACCGGGGAGCTGTTTTTT. Protein translation: CASSDGTSGITGELFF. The receptor chain draws on TRBV9 and TRBJ2-2, with 13 junctional bases fitting TRBD2. The germline V end is reduced by 3 bases and the J end by 5 bases; junction bases left unmatched: 4. From the cysteine up to the phenylalanine, the CDR3 has a length of 16 residues. CDR3 DNA only is kept here, 48 bases in frame from base 1. According to the germline V gene, CDR1 reads SGDLS and CDR2 reads YYNGEE. The full variable domain, completed from the reference TRBV9 and TRBJ2-2 proteins outside the CDR3, reads DSGVTQTPKHLITATGQRVTLRCSPRSGDLSVYWYQQSLDQGLQFLIQYYNGEERAKGNILERFSAQQFPDLHSELNLSSLELGDSALYFCASSDGTSGITGELFFGEGSRLTVL.